This note documents a single T cell receptor beta chain sequence. This sample was included in a study of T-cell reconstitution after alpha-beta-depleted transplantation in children. Preparation of the TCRbeta library involved a method that used unique molecular identifiers. TCRdb redid the calling of the PCR reads with MiXCR, one entry per CDR3 protein. This table holds approximately 590,000 distinct CDR3 sequences, about 11% found once. CDR1 is SQVTM and CDR2 is ANQGSEA in the germline V gene. The CDR3 is 13 residues long. V lost 7 bases and J lost 4, with 13 bases in between. This receptor was taken from a human donor who donated a stem cell graft to a child with acute myeloid leukemia. The V call is TRBV29-1, the J call TRBJ1-4; a possible D gene is TRBD1 (5 bases). The sample here was PBMCs from the stem cell graft donor, taken from the stem cell graft. The CDR3: CSATRGLNEKLFF. The CDR3 DNA follows: TGCAGCGCTACCCGGGGCCTTAATGAAAAACTGTTTTTT.